This T cell receptor (beta chain) was profiled in a study of T cells in women clearing cervical HPV infection. The repertoire was sequenced with immunoSEQ multiplex PCR; TCRdb's copy has only in-frame clones and lacks some. This listing includes about 23,000 clones. Of note for this clone: The sequence runs out 3 residues before the end of the CDR3; the remainder is reconstructed from the germline J gene.

Germline CDR1 and CDR2: SGHDN and FVKESK. This CDR3 has 15 residues. The V gene end was trimmed by 5 bases and the J gene end by 4 bases; junction bases not matched to a gene: 9. The sample consisted of blood buffy coat. The chain combines TRBV14 with TRBJ2-7; the match to TRBD2 covers 9 bases. This TCR came from a woman aged 18-70 years with a cervical HPV16 infection that either progressed to CIN3+ or cleared (not recorded which). CDR3 DNA (partial): TGTGCCAGCAGCGGTGGGACTAGCTATTTTTACGAG. Protein product: CASSGGTSYFYE. In full, the CDR3 is CASSGGTSYFYEQYF.